A selection of T cell receptor beta chains follows, all from one sample in a study of shared clonotypes between healthy human individuals. Produced via immunoSEQ multiplex PCR; TCRdb's table is partial and in-frame only. This table holds about 1 million clones, around 74% found once. Sequenced material: memory CD4+ T cells sorted from blood. These receptors were collected from a man aged 18-30 years in good health. CDR3s leave out the opening cysteine and the closing phenylalanine or tryptophan. D genes are given only for firm matches.

TRBJ2-7	TRBD2	TRBV19	ASSRLAGPPLLGDEQY
TRBJ2-3	-	TRBV7-8	ARNRGSRADTDTQY
TRBJ2-1	TRBD1	TRBV5-1	ASRQQSGTGGSNEQF
TRBJ2-5	-	TRBV28	ASSFRAQETQY
TRBJ2-7	TRBD2	TRBV6-5	ASSAGTSGYEQY
TRBJ1-1	-	TRBV6-1	ASSRGGSTEAF
TRBJ2-7	-	TRBV5-8	ASSLRAGSDSEQY
TRBJ1-3	-	TRBV11-2	ASSRRDESPSGNTIY
TRBJ2-7	-	TRBV6-6	ASSPPVWYEQY
TRBJ1-5	TRBD1	TRBV7-2	ASSLGQGSNQPQH
TRBJ2-7	TRBD1	TRBV10-3	ATSGGTGAYEQY
TRBJ1-6	-	TRBV30	AWSGPNLGPLH
TRBJ1-1	TRBD1	TRBV19	ASSQPRGQNTEAF
TRBJ1-4	TRBD1	TRBV19	ASSRVSGTAEKLF
TRBJ2-5	TRBD1	TRBV29-1	SVVRDRGGETQY
TRBJ2-7	TRBD1	TRBV6-6	ASSYSGQGSYEQY
TRBJ1-5	-	TRBV7-2	ASSSYNSNQPQH
TRBJ2-1	TRBD1	TRBV5-5	ASSLPGTGGKNEQF
TRBJ1-2	-	TRBV6-5	ASSYSHASGYT
TRBJ2-5	-	TRBV5-4	ASSSRGGETQY
TRBJ2-5	TRBD2	TRBV6-5	ASSYSLAGGQETQY
TRBJ2-2	TRBD2	TRBV19	ASSIGLAGLVTGELF
TRBJ1-4	TRBD1	TRBV4-1	ASSYFGTGAEKLF
TRBJ1-6	-	TRBV6-1	ASSDHVSSYNSPLH
TRBJ1-2	TRBD1	TRBV5-1	ASSWTSGGADGYT
TRBJ2-3	-	TRBV28	ASSPRDRPTDTQY
TRBJ2-3	-	TRBV7-2	ASSPLRTDTQY
TRBJ1-1	-	TRBV18	ASSWDVQEAF
TRBJ2-3	-	TRBV11-2	ASSLGRRYEDTQY
TRBJ2-7	-	TRBV6-1	ASRLDFSSYEQY
TRBJ1-3	TRBD1	TRBV5-1	ASSRRDSLPSSGNTIY
TRBJ1-2	-	TRBV11-2	ASSLGAGANYGYT
TRBJ1-2	-	TRBV27	ASSDWTDHYGYT
TRBJ2-1	TRBD1	TRBV5-1	ASSPTGTGGGLLYNEQF
TRBJ2-2	-	TRBV5-1	ASSFLASQGTGELF
TRBJ1-4	TRBD1	TRBV19	ASSMTGLNEKLF
TRBJ2-3	-	TRBV7-6	ASSIGHTDTQY
TRBJ2-2	-	TRBV19	ASIRNPTLLTGELF
TRBJ1-3	-	TRBV6-5	ASSYSGRAGNTIY
TRBJ2-5	-	TRBV28	ASSLAPIQETQY
TRBJ2-2	-	TRBV2	ASSPTRMNTGELF
TRBJ1-1	-	TRBV10-3	AISEYAIMNTEAF
TRBJ2-7	-	TRBV23-1	ASSLSAGDPYEQY
TRBJ2-2	-	TRBV5-6	ASSKTSPQRTGELF
TRBJ1-4	-	TRBV2	ASSLRQMGYEKLF
TRBJ2-7	-	TRBV18	ASSPFQEQY
TRBJ1-2	TRBD1	TRBV6-1	ASSERTGYGYT
TRBJ2-3	TRBD1	TRBV5-1	ASRSGTGLTDTQY
TRBJ1-4	-	TRBV10-1	ASSKQLSEKLF
TRBJ2-7	TRBD1	TRBV4-1	ASSQEQGAPYEQY
TRBJ2-2	-	TRBV10-1	ASSEDRPNTGELF
TRBJ2-1	TRBD1	TRBV5-4	ASSSNDRGGKF
TRBJ1-4	-	TRBV4-1	ASSQDLQGLREKLF
TRBJ2-5	TRBD1	TRBV9	ASSAGDRRQETQY
TRBJ2-7	TRBD1	TRBV7-2	ASSLYGQGASEQY
TRBJ2-3	TRBD2	TRBV7-3	ASSLNGGATDTQY
TRBJ1-2	TRBD1	TRBV5-1	ASSWGTGSGYT
TRBJ1-5	TRBD1	TRBV28	ASNLPGQVSRPQH
TRBJ2-7	-	TRBV5-4	ASSPSTDRDEQY
TRBJ2-1	-	TRBV6-1	ASSDPREPYNEQF